This TCR beta chain was recovered during a study of Ad26.COV2.S vaccination and SARS-CoV-2 variants. Looking at the study overall: The authors gave Ad26.COV2.S intramuscularly, either once or twice 56 days apart. Study results and limitations: Higher spike-specific TCR breadth was found in vaccine recipients than in placebo recipients. Breadth and depth estimates from TCRs may understate total T cell responses.

This clone turned up a few times. No antigen is known for it. Treatment denoted: some 20 received Ad26.COV2.S at low or high dose, single or two shots; 5 received placebo; per-sample allocation not given. Sampling took place 63 days after the first vaccine or placebo injection. CDR1 is SGHRS and CDR2 is YFSETQ in the germline V gene. The length of the CDR3 is 14 residues. The V gene lost 2 bases and the J gene lost 3 bases, with 9 bases spanning the gap. This table comes from immunoSEQ multiplex PCR, and its TCRdb copy is limited to in-frame clones, with some not included. The data show 510,000 or so clones, 70% to 90% seen once.

The V gene is TRBV5-1, the J gene TRBJ1-5; D is ambiguous. The TCR comes from a person between 18 and 65 years old who received the Ad26.COV2.S COVID-19 vaccine or a placebo. Sample: peripheral blood, taken in a trial of Ad26.COV2.S vaccine versus placebo. CDR3 sequence reads: CASSLGGNNQPQHF. The DNA of the CDR3 is TGCGCCAGCAGCTTAGGCGGAAACAATCAGCCCCAGCATTTT.